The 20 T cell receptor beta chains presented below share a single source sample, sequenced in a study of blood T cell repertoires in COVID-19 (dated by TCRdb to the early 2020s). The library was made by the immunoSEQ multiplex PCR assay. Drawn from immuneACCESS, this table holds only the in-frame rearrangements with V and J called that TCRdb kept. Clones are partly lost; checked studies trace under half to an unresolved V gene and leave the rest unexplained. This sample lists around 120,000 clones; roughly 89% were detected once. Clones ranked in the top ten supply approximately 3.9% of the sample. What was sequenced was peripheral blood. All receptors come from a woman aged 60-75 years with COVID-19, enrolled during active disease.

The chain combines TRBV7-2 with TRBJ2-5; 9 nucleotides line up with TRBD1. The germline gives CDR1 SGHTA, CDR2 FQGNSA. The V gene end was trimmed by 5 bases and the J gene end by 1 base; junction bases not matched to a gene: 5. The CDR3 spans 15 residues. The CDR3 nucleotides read TGTGCCAGCAGCCCGACAGGGGGTTTCCAAGAGACCCAGTACTTC. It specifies CASSPTGGFQETQYF. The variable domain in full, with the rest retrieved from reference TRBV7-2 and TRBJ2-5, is GAGVSQSPSNKVTEKGKDVELRCDPISGHTALYWYRQSLGQGLEFLIYFQGNSAPDKSGLPSDRFSAERTGGSVSTLTIQRTQQEDSAVYLCASSPTGGFQETQYFGPGTRLLVL.

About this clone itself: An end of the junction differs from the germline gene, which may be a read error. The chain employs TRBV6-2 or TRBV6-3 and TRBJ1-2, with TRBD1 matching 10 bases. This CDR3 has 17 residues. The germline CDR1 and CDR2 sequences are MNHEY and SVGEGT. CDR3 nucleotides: TGTGCCAGCAGCTACTGGGACAGGGGAACCAAGCACTATGGCTACACCTTC. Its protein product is CASSYWDRGTKHYGYTF.

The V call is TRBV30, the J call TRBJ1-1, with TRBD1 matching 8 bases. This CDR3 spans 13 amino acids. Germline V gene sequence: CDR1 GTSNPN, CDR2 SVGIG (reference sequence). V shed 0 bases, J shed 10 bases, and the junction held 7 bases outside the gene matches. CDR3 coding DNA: TGTGCCTGGAGTGTATCTGACAGGGGTTTAGCTTTCTTT. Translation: CAWSVSDRGLAFF.

CDR3 DNA sequence: TGCGCCAGCAGCCCCGGACAGGGAGGGTACGAGCAGTACTTC. This sequence encodes CASSPGQGGYEQYF. The chain has TRBV5-1 and TRBJ2-7; TRBD1 might be the D (8 bases). Germline V gene lookup returns CDR1 SGHRS and CDR2 YFSETQ. Trimming took off 4 bases at V and 4 bases at J, with 15 bases between the two ends. This CDR3 spans 14 amino acids. Using reference TRBV5-1 and TRBJ2-7 for the parts outside the CDR3, the full variable domain is KAGVTQTPRYLIKTRGQQVTLSCSPISGHRSVSWYQQTPGQGLQFLFEYFSETQRNKGNFPGRFSGRQFSNSRSEMNVSTLELGDSALYLCASSPGQGGYEQYFGPGTRLTVT.

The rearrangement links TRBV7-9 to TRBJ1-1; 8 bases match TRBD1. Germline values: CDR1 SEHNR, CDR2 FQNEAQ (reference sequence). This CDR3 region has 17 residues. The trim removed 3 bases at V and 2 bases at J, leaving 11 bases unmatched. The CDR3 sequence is CASSFGLGQGGNTEAFF. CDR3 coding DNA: TGTGCCAGCAGCTTCGGACTAGGACAGGGAGGAAACACTGAAGCTTTCTTT.

CDR3 DNA sequence: TGTGCCAGCAGTGAAGAGGGAGGGTCGATCTACGAGCAGTACTTC. Translating it yields CASSEEGGSIYEQYF. V is TRBV6-1 and J is TRBJ2-7; 7 nucleotides match TRBD2. The germline V gene has CDR1 MNHNS and CDR2 SASEGT. V lost 1 base to trimming and J lost 3 bases; unmatched junction nucleotides: 6. CDR3 size: 15 residues.

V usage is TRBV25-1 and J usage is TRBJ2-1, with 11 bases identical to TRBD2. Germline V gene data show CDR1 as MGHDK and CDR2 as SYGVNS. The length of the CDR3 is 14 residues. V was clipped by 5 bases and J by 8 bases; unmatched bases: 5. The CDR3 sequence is CASSQTSGDYEQFF. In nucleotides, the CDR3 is TGTGCCAGCAGTCAGACTAGCGGGGACTATGAGCAGTTCTTC.

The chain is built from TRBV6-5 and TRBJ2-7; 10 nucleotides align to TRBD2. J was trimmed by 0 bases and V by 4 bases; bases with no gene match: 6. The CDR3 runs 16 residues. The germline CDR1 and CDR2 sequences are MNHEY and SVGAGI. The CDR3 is CASSSPSGGYSYEQYF. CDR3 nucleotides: TGTGCCAGCAGTTCCCCTAGCGGGGGCTACTCCTACGAGCAGTACTTC.

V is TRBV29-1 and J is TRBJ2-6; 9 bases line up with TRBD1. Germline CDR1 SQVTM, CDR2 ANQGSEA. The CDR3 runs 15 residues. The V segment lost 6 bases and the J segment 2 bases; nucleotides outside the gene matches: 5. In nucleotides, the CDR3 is TGCAGCGTCGGACAGGGGAAAACTGGGGCCAACGTCCTGACTTTC. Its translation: CSVGQGKTGANVLTF.

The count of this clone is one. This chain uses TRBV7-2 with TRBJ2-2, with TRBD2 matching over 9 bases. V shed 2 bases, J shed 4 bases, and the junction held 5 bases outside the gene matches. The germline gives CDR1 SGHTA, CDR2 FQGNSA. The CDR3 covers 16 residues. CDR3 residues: CASSLRAGGPTGELFF. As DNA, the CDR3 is TGTGCCAGCAGCTTACGGGCGGGGGGGCCCACCGGGGAGCTGTTTTTT.

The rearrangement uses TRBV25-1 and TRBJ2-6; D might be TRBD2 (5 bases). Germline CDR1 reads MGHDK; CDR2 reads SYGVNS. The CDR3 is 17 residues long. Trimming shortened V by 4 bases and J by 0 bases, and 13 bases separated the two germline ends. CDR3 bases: TGTGCCAGCAGTGGAGGGCCCCAGATCTCTGGGGCCAACGTCCTGACTTTC. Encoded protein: CASSGGPQISGANVLTF.

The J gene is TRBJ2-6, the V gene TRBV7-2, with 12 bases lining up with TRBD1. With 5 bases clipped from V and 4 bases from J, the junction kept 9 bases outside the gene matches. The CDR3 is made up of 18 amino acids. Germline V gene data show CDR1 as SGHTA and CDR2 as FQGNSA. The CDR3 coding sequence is TGTGCCAGCAGCCCCCCGGGACAGGGGGCGCCAGGGGCCAACGTCCTGACTTTC. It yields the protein CASSPPGQGAPGANVLTF.

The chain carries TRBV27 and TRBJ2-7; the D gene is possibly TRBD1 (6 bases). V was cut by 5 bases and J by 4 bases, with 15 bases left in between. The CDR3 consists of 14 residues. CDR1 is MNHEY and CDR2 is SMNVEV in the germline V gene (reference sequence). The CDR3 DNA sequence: TGTGCCAGCAGTCTTAGGGTACAGGGTTACGAGCAGTACTTC. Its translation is CASSLRVQGYEQYF.

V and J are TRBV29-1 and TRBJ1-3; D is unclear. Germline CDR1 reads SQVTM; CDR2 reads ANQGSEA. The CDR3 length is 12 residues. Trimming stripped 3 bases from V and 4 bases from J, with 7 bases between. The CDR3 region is CSVETEGNTIYF. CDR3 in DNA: TGCAGCGTTGAGACGGAGGGAAACACCATATATTTT. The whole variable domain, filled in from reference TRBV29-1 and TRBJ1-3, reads SAVISQKPSRDICQRGTSLTIQCQVDSQVTMMFWYRQQPGQSLTLIATANQGSEATYESGFVIDKFPISRPNLTFSTLTVSNMSPEDSSIYLCSVETEGNTIYFGEGSWLTVV.

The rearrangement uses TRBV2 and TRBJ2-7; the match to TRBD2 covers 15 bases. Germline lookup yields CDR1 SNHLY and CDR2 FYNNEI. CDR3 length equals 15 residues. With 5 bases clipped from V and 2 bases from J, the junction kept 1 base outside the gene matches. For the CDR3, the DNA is TGTGCCAGCAGTCGGACTAGCGGGGGGGCCTACGAGCAGTACTTC. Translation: CASSRTSGGAYEQYF. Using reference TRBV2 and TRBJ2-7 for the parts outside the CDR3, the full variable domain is EPEVTQTPSHQVTQMGQEVILRCVPISNHLYFYWYRQILGQKVEFLVSFYNNEISEKSEIFDDQFSVERPDGSNFTLKIRSTKLEDSAMYFCASSRTSGGAYEQYFGPGTRLTVT.

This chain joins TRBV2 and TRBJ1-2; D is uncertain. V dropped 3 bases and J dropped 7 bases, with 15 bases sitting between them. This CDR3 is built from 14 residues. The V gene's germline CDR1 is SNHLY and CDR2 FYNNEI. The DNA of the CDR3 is TGTGCCAGCAGTGATAAGGGAGGGTGGGTTGGCTACACCTTC. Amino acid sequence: CASSDKGGWVGYTF.

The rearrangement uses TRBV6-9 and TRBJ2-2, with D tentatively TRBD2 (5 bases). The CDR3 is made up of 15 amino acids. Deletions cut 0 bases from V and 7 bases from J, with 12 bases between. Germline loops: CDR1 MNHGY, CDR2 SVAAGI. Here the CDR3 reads CASSYSPFRDGELFF. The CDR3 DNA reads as TGTGCCAGCAGTTATTCTCCTTTTCGGGACGGGGAGCTGTTTTTT.

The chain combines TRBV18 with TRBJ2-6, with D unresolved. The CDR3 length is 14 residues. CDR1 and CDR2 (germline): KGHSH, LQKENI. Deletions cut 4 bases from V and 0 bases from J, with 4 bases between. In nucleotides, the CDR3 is TGTGCCAGCTCACTGAGCTCTGGGGCCAACGTCCTGACTTTC. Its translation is CASSLSSGANVLTF.

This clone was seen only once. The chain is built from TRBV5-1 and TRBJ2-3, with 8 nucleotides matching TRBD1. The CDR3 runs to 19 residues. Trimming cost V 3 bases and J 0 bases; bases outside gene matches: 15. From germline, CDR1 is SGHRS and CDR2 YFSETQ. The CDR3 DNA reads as TGCGCCAGCAGCTCCGGGGAAAGGACAGGGACGTCTAGCACAGATACGCAGTATTTT. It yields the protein CASSSGERTGTSSTDTQYF. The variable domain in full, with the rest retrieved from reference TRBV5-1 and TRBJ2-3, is KAGVTQTPRYLIKTRGQQVTLSCSPISGHRSVSWYQQTPGQGLQFLFEYFSETQRNKGNFPGRFSGRQFSNSRSEMNVSTLELGDSALYLCASSSGERTGTSSTDTQYFGPGTRLTVL.

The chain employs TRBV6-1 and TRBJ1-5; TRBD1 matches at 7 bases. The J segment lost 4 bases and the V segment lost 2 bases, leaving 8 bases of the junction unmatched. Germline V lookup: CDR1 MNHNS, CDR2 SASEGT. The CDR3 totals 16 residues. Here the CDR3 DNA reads TGTGCCAGCAGTGAAATTACAGGGGTTGGGAATCAGCCCCAGCATTTT. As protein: CASSEITGVGNQPQHF.